Detailed here is one TCR beta chain. The data stem from a study of PD-1 blockade in mismatch repair-deficient tumors. Using immunoSEQ multiplex PCR, the repertoire was profiled, and TCRdb retains in-frame clones only, with some absent. Among about 51,000 clones listed, 81% were seen once. CDR1 is KGHSH and CDR2 is LQKENI in the germline V gene. The CDR3 has 13 residues. Trimming took 2 bases from V and 6 from J, leaving 10 bases between them. The sample here was peripheral blood, taken more than 19 weeks after starting pembrolizumab. This receptor was obtained from an adult with mismatch repair-deficient cancer. V usage is TRBV18 and J usage is TRBJ1-2; D call uncertain. The CDR3 loop reads CASSPEGDDGYTF. CDR3 DNA sequence: TGTGCCAGCTCACCAGAGGGAGACGATGGCTACACCTTC.